These 30 T cell receptor beta chains share one sample of origin, sequenced in a study of CD8 T cells in Susac syndrome. RNA was extracted with the RNeasy kit, and a quantity of roughly 0.5 to 1 ug was reverse transcribed using random hexamers. TCRdb called the immunoSEQ multiplex PCR reads again in MiXCR, with one record for every CDR3 protein. The sample records more than 95,000 distinct CDR3 sequences, just under 95% being singletons. The sample consisted of CD4+ T cells from PBMCs. These receptors came from a human donor with multiple sclerosis.

The J gene is TRBJ2-7, the V gene TRBV7-9; possibly TRBD1 for D (6 bases). V lost 5 bases and J 3 bases, leaving 20 bases between the germline ends. Germline lookup yields CDR1 SEHNR and CDR2 FQNEAQ (reference sequence). There are 16 residues in the CDR3. CDR3: CASSLGFRGWFYEQYF. The CDR3 DNA is TGTGCCAGCAGCCTCGGGTTCAGGGGTTGGTTCTACGAGCAGTACTTC.

The rearrangement joins TRBV12-3 or TRBV12-4 to TRBJ1-2; D not resolved. This CDR3 spans 11 amino acids. The V gene lost 3 bases and the J gene lost 8 bases, with 7 bases spanning the gap. This CDR3 reads CASSFGGGYTF. CDR3 bases: TGTGCCAGCAGTTTTGGTGGGGGCTACACCTTC.

The rearrangement joins TRBV30 to TRBJ1-6; D unclear. This CDR3 spans 12 amino acids. Germline values: CDR1 GTSNPN, CDR2 SVGIG (reference sequence). The V end was cut by 0 bases, the J end by 5 bases, with 2 bases between. CDR3 nucleotide sequence: TGTGCCTGGAGTGTGAATAATTCACCCCTCCACTTT. It translates to CAWSVNNSPLHF.

V is TRBV6-6 and J is TRBJ2-7; a possible D gene is TRBD1 (5 bases). The CDR3 length is 15 residues. Trimming removed 2 bases from V and 0 bases from J, with 11 bases in between. Germline assignment: CDR1 MNHNY and CDR2 SVGAGI (reference sequence). CDR3 sequence (DNA): TGTGCCAGCAGTTACACAGGCTCCGGCTCCTACGAGCAGTACTTC. Its protein product is CASSYTGSGSYEQYF.

The chain uses TRBV7-9 and TRBJ2-1; D unclear. CDR1 and CDR2 (germline): SEHNR, FQNEAQ (reference sequence). Trimming took 4 bases from V and 0 from J, leaving 10 bases between them. The CDR3 is made up of 15 amino acids. CDR3 in amino acids: CASSWAVNSYNEQFF. CDR3 DNA: TGTGCCAGCAGCTGGGCCGTGAACTCCTACAATGAGCAGTTCTTC.

This rearrangement joins TRBV5-1 to TRBJ2-7; 8 positions match TRBD1. CDR3 length equals 15 residues. Trimming took 3 bases from V and 4 from J; bases not matched to a gene: 9. Germline CDR1 is SGHRS and CDR2 is YFSETQ. The CDR3 coding sequence is TGCGCCAGCAGCTCGACAGGGGTTTATGATTACGAGCAGTACTTC. Its protein product is CASSSTGVYDYEQYF.

V usage is TRBV2 and J usage is TRBJ1-2, with D possibly matching TRBD1 (6 bases). The V end was cut by 3 bases, the J end by 6 bases, with 14 bases between. The CDR3 totals 14 residues. CDR1 and CDR2 from the germline V gene are SNHLY and FYNNEI. CDR3 DNA: TGTGCCAGCAGTGATACACAGGGAATCGATGGCTACACCTTC. It encodes CASSDTQGIDGYTF.

This chain joins TRBV4-1 and TRBJ1-2; 9 bases line up with TRBD1. The trim removed 0 bases at V and 8 bases at J, leaving 7 bases unmatched. The CDR3 runs 15 residues. Germline V lookup: CDR1 MGHRA, CDR2 YSYEKL. This CDR3 is CASSQETGGLGGYTF. The CDR3, as DNA: TGCGCCAGCAGCCAAGAGACAGGGGGTTTGGGGGGCTACACCTTC.

The CDR3 DNA follows: TGTGCCAGCAGCCACATCGGAGAGCCCCAGCATTTT. Its protein product is CASSHIGEPQHF. The chain joins TRBV3-1 to TRBJ1-5; the D is unclear. Deletions cut 3 bases from V and 8 bases from J, with 8 bases between. The CDR3 covers 12 residues. Looked up from germline, CDR1 is LGHDT and CDR2 is YNNKEL (reference sequence).

This rearrangement joins TRBV5-4 to TRBJ2-5; tentatively, D is TRBD2 (6 bases). Per germline, CDR1 SGHNT and CDR2 YYREEE (reference sequence). The ends were cut back, 0 bases at V and 5 bases at J, with 8 bases in the middle. The CDR3 runs 13 residues. The CDR3 nucleotides read TGTGCCAGCAGCTTGGCTAGCGTGGAGACCCAGTACTTC. As protein: CASSLASVETQYF.

J is TRBJ1-2 and V is TRBV3-1; D not resolved. Germline assignment: CDR1 LGHDT and CDR2 YNNKEL (reference sequence). Trimming removed 3 bases from V and 0 bases from J, with 8 bases in between. CDR3 length equals 14 residues. The CDR3 reads CASSHRGSNYGYTF. The CDR3 bases are TGTGCCAGCAGCCATCGAGGATCTAACTATGGCTACACCTTC. The whole variable domain, filled in from reference TRBV3-1 and TRBJ1-2, reads DTAVSQTPKYLVTQMGNDKSIKCEQNLGHDTMYWYKQDSKKFLKIMFSYNNKELIINETVPNRFSPKSPDKAHLNLHINSLELGDSAVYFCASSHRGSNYGYTFGSGTRLTVV.

This clonotype was counted a single time. The CDR3 ends on some other residue instead of the conserved phenylalanine or tryptophan, so this is likely a read error. The chain employs TRBV9 and TRBJ1-2; 9 bases map to TRBD1. This CDR3 contains 16 residues. J was trimmed by 4 bases and V by 0 bases; bases with no gene match: 7. Germline loops: CDR1 SGDLS, CDR2 YYNGEE. This CDR3 is CASSVDPGQGGYGYTL. The CDR3 DNA reads as TGTGCCAGCAGCGTAGACCCGGGACAGGGAGGCTATGGCTACACCCTC.

The chain employs TRBV28 and TRBJ2-7; no clear D gene. The V end lost 6 bases, the J end lost 3 bases, and 12 bases lay between the germline ends. The CDR3 loop spans 13 amino acids. CDR1 is MDHEN and CDR2 is SYDVKM in the germline V gene. CDR3 in amino acids: CASREDGGYEQYF. For the CDR3, the DNA is TGTGCCAGCAGGGAAGACGGTGGCTACGAGCAGTACTTC.

This chain joins TRBV15 and TRBJ1-2; 10 nucleotides match TRBD1. The junction had 6 bases not matched to a gene; V was cut back by 10 bases and J by 7 bases. The CDR3 covers 12 residues. The V gene's germline CDR1 is LNHNV and CDR2 YYDKDF (reference sequence). The CDR3: CAIRGTGVGYTF. Written as DNA, the CDR3 is TGTGCCATCCGAGGGACAGGGGTTGGCTACACCTTC.

The rearrangement links TRBV6-2 or TRBV6-3 to TRBJ2-4; the D gene is possibly TRBD1 (6 bases). CDR3 size: 16 residues. V shed 10 bases and J shed 3 bases, with 22 bases lying between them. Germline lookup yields CDR1 MNHEY and CDR2 SVGEGT. CDR3 DNA sequence: TGTGCCACTCAACCCCGAACAGGGAACCTCAAAAACATTCAGTACTTC. Amino acids: CATQPRTGNLKNIQYF.

V usage is TRBV20-1 and J usage is TRBJ1-1; D is uncertain. The CDR3 extends over 13 amino acids. The germline V gene has CDR1 DFQATT and CDR2 SNEGSKA (reference sequence). Trimming removed 1 base from V and 0 bases from J, with 6 bases in between. This chain's CDR3 is CSARVTLNTEAFF. The CDR3 DNA sequence: TGCAGTGCTAGAGTAACATTGAACACTGAAGCTTTCTTT.

V usage is TRBV4-1 and J usage is TRBJ1-5, with 7 bases fitting TRBD1. V gave up 0 bases and J gave up 1 base; unmatched junction bases: 6. Germline V lookup: CDR1 MGHRA, CDR2 YSYEKL. The CDR3 has 17 amino acids. Here the CDR3 reads CASSQDSTGASNQPQHF. The CDR3, as DNA: TGCGCCAGCAGCCAAGATTCCACAGGGGCCAGCAATCAGCCCCAGCATTTT.

CDR3: CASSFVYGGGNEQFF. CDR3 in DNA: TGCGCCAGCAGCTTTGTCTACGGGGGGGGAAATGAGCAGTTCTTC. The J gene is TRBJ2-1, the V gene TRBV5-1; TRBD2 aligns across 8 bases. After removal of 2 bases from V and 7 bases from J, the junction contained 8 bases not matched to a gene. The CDR3 runs 15 residues. Germline V gene data show CDR1 as SGHRS and CDR2 as YFSETQ.

This clonotype has just one count. This chain links TRBV6-1 with TRBJ1-4, with TRBD1 identical over 9 bases. J gave up 8 bases and V 6 bases, and 13 bases lay outside the gene matches. The CDR3 has 16 amino acids. CDR1 and CDR2 from the germline V gene are MNHNS and SASEGT. CDR3 amino acids: CASRPTGQGEEEKLFF. As DNA, the CDR3 is TGTGCCAGCAGACCTACGGGACAGGGAGAGGAGGAAAAACTGTTTTTT.

This chain links TRBV29-1 with TRBJ1-2, with 9 bases matching TRBD1. This CDR3 has 12 residues. V lost 7 bases and J lost 8; bases outside the gene matches: 8. Germline-derived CDR1 and CDR2 are SQVTM and ANQGSEA. The CDR3 coding sequence is TGCAGCGCCGGAGGGACAGGGTGGGGCTACACCTTC. It yields the protein CSAGGTGWGYTF.

This rearrangement joins TRBV6-5 to TRBJ1-5; 10 bases match TRBD1. Germline lookup yields CDR1 MNHEY and CDR2 SVGAGI. Unmatched junction bases numbered 3, after V lost 0 bases and J lost 4 bases. The CDR3 loop spans 16 amino acids. This CDR3 is CASSYSRDRGNQPQHF. The CDR3 DNA sequence: TGTGCCAGCAGTTACTCCCGGGACAGGGGAAATCAGCCCCAGCATTTT.

The V gene is TRBV25-1, the J gene TRBJ1-2; D is ambiguous. Between the trimmed V and J ends, which lost 1 base and 2 bases, there was a span of 8 bases. Looked up from germline, CDR1 is MGHDK and CDR2 is SYGVNS. The CDR3 is 14 amino acids. CDR3 sequence reads: CASSESWVNYGYTF. CDR3 DNA sequence: TGTGCCAGCAGTGAATCATGGGTAAACTATGGCTACACCTTC.

This chain joins TRBV2 and TRBJ1-6, with D perhaps matching TRBD1 (6 bases). Between the trimmed V and J ends, which lost 7 bases and 7 bases, there was a span of 17 bases. The length of the CDR3 is 15 residues. Germline V gene lookup returns CDR1 SNHLY and CDR2 FYNNEI. In nucleotides, the CDR3 is TGTGCCAGCAACAGAAACAGGGTAGGGAATTCACCCCTCCACTTT. This sequence encodes CASNRNRVGNSPLHF.

The genes are TRBV6-5 and TRBJ1-6; D is perhaps TRBD1 (5 bases). Germline assignment: CDR1 MNHEY and CDR2 SVGAGI. Deletions cut 4 bases from V and 7 bases from J, with 17 bases between. This CDR3 comprises 16 residues. CDR3 nucleotide sequence: TGTGCCAGCAGTTCCCTCCGCGGGGCGAAGAATTCACCCCTCCACTTT. Translation gives CASSSLRGAKNSPLHF.

The V and J genes are TRBV7-6 and TRBJ2-3; D possibly matches TRBD1 or TRBD2 (5 bases each). The CDR3 sequence is 15 residues long. Trimming shortened V by 2 bases and J by 0 bases, and 9 bases separated the two germline ends. Germline V gives CDR1 SGHVS, CDR2 FNYEAQ. The CDR3 nucleotides are TGTGCCAGCAGCTTAAGAGGGGCTAGCACAGATACGCAGTATTTT. This sequence encodes CASSLRGASTDTQYF.

The table lists this clonotype with a count of one. This chain links TRBV27 with TRBJ1-1; D remains unclear. Germline V gene lookup returns CDR1 MNHEY and CDR2 SMNVEV (reference sequence). Trimming pared 5 bases from V and 1 base from J, leaving 14 bases between. The length of the CDR3 is 15 residues. CDR3 region: CASSQLPGPNTEAFF. The DNA for the CDR3 is TGTGCCAGCAGTCAATTACCGGGCCCGAACACTGAAGCTTTCTTT.

This chain connects TRBV11-2 to TRBJ2-7; 7 bases are shared with TRBD1. Germline V gene sequence: CDR1 SGHAT, CDR2 FQNNGV. The V and J ends lost 4 bases and 1 base, in that order; junction bases with no gene match: 13. This CDR3 contains 17 residues. Written as DNA, the CDR3 is TGTGCCAGCAGCTCCAAAGCCTCCGGGACAGTATCCTACGAGCAGTACTTC. This codes for CASSSKASGTVSYEQYF.

The V and J genes are TRBV18 and TRBJ1-2; D is unresolved. The CDR3 consists of 15 residues. The germline V and J ends were trimmed by 0 bases and 4 bases, with 12 bases remaining between them. Germline CDR1 reads KGHSH; CDR2 reads LQKENI. Here the CDR3 DNA reads TGTGCCAGCTCACCACCGTCAGGTTATATCTATGGCTACACCTTC. Its translation is CASSPPSGYIYGYTF.

The rearrangement links TRBV7-9 to TRBJ2-5; 10 bases match TRBD2. This CDR3 spans 17 amino acids. Germline CDR1 and CDR2: SEHNR and FQNEAQ (reference sequence). With V trimmed by 4 bases and J by 2 bases, 10 bases remained unmatched. CDR3 nucleotide sequence: TGTGCCAGCAGCTCGAGTCGAGCGGGGGGGAAACAAGAGACCCAGTACTTC. It encodes CASSSSRAGGKQETQYF.

The gene calls are TRBV9 and TRBJ2-1; the match to TRBD2 covers 11 bases. The CDR3 is 15 amino acids. The germline CDR1 and CDR2 sequences are SGDLS and YYNGEE. V trimming: 4 bases; J trimming: 9 bases; junction bases outside the gene matches: 9. Written as DNA, the CDR3 is TGTGCCAGCAGCCTCCTAGCGGGGGGAACCGTTGAGCAGTTCTTC. Its translation is CASSLLAGGTVEQFF.